This paragraph reports one T cell receptor beta chain. The antigen is undetermined. The data belong to a study of cytotoxic CD8 clonotypes in ibrutinib-treated CLL. The CDR3 runs 16 residues. V shed 0 bases and J shed 4 bases, with 15 bases lying between them. CDR1 LGHNA and CDR2 YNFKEQ come from the germline V gene. Study-level findings and limits: The times at which samples were taken varied between sustained-remission and progressing patients. Public clonotypes were uncommon and contracted or stayed stable on treatment.

TCRdb keeps only in-frame clones here, not all; method: immunoSEQ multiplex PCR. The sample contains over 200,000 clones, around 70% of which appear only once. The sequence came from a human donor with chronic lymphocytic leukemia. The J gene is TRBJ1-2, the V gene TRBV4-2, with TRBD1 as a possible D gene (5 bases). Sequenced material: PBMCs, taken after 12 months of ibrutinib treatment. DNA for the CDR3: TGTGCCAGCAGCCAAGATACGGGACTAATACTCTATGGCTACACCTTC. This sequence encodes CASSQDTGLILYGYTF.